The source of this TCR beta chain is a study of blood T cell repertoires in COVID-19. The wider study: COVID-19 samples from acute and convalescent phases originated in the United States, Italy and Spain. PBMCs, B-cell-depleted T cells, or T cells were the source of the cDNA or gDNA that made up the material.

The authors' processing: Reference gene primer amplification in the assay estimated nucleated cell counts. The protocol was immunoSEQ multiplex PCR, while the TCRdb copy is restricted to in-frame clones and leaves out a portion. V, J and clone size derive from that table, while D and trimming were established from the DNA sequence. Of under 150,000 clones listed, around 88% are singletons. V lost 1 base and J lost 4; bases outside the gene matches: 3. Germline V lookup: CDR1 MGHRA, CDR2 YSYEKL. The CDR3 spans 16 residues. The receptor was isolated from a human donor in a cohort sampled during active COVID-19. The chain joins TRBV4-1 to TRBJ2-5; 13 bases align to TRBD2. Sequenced material: peripheral blood. The CDR3 DNA is TGCGCCAGCAGCCAAGTGGGACTAGCGGGGTTAGAGACCCAGTACTTC. Its translation: CASSQVGLAGLETQYF.